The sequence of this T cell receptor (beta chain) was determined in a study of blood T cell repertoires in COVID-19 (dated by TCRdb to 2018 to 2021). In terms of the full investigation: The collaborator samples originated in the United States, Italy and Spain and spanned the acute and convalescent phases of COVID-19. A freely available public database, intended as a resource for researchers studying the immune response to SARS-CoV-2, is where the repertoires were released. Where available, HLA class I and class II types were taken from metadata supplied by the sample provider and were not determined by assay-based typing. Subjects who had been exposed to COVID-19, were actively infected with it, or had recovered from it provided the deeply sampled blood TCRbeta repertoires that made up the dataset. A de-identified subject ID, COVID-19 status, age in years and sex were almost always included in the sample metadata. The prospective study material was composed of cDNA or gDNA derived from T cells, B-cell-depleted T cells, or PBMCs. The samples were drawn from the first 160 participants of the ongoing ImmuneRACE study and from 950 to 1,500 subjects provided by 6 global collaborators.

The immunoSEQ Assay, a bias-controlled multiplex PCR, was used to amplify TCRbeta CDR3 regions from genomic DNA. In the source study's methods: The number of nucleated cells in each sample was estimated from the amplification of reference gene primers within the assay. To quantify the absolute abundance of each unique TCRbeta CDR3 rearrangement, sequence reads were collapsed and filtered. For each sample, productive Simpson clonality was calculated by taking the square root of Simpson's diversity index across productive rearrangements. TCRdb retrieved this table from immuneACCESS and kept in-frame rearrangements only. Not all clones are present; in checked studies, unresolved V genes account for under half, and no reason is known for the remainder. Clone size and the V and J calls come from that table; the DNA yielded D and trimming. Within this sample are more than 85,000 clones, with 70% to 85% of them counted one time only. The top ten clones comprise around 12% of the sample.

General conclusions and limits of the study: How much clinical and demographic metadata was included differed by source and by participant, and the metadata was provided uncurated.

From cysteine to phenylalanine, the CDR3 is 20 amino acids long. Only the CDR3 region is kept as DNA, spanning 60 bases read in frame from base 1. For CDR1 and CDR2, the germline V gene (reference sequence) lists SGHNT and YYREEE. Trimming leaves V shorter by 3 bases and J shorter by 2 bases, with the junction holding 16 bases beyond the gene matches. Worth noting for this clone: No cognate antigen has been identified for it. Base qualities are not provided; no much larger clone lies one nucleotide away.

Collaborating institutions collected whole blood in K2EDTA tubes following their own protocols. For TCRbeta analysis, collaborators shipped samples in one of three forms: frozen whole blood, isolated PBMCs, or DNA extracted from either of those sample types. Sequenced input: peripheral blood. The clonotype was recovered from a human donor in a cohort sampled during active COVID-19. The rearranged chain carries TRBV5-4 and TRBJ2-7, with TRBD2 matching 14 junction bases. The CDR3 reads CASSSPVPGTSGRWAYEQYF. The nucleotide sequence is TGTGCCAGCAGCTCCCCAGTCCCCGGGACTAGCGGGAGATGGGCCTACGAGCAGTACTTC. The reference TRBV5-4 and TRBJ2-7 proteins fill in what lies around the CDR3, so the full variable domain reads ETGVTQSPTHLIKTRGQQVTLRCSSQSGHNTVSWYQQALGQGPQFIFQYYREEENGRGNFPPRFSGLQFPNYSSELNVNALELDDSALYLCASSSPVPGTSGRWAYEQYFGPGTRLTVT.